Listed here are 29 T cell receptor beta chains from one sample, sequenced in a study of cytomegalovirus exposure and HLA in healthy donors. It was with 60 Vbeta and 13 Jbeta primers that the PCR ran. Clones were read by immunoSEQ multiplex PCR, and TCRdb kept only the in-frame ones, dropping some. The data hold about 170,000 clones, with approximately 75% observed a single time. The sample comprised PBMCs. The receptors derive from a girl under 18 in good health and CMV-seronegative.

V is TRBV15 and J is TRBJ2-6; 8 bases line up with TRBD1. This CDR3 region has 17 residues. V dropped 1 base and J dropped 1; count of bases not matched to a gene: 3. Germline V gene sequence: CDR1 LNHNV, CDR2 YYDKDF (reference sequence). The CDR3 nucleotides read TGTGCCACCAGCAGAGGGACAGGGTCTTCTGGGGCCAACGTCCTGACTTTC. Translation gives CATSRGTGSSGANVLTF.

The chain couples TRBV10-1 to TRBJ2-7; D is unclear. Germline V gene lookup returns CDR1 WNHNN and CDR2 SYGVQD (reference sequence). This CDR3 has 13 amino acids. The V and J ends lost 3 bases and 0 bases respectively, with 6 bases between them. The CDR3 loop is CASSEAGSYEQYF. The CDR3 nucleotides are TGCGCCAGCAGTGAAGCAGGCTCCTACGAGCAGTACTTC.

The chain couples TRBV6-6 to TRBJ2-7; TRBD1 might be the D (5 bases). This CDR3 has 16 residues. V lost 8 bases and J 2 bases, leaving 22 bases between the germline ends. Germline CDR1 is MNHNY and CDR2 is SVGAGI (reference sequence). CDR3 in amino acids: CASAPPIQGTTYEQYF. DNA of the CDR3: TGTGCCAGCGCGCCCCCCATCCAGGGAACGACCTACGAGCAGTACTTC.

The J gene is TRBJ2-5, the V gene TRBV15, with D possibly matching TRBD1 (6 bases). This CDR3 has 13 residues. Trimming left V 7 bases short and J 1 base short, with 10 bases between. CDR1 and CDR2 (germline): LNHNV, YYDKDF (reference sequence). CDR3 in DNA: TGTGCCACCACCAGGGGCAGCCAAGAGACCCAGTACTTC. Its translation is CATTRGSQETQYF.

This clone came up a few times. As DNA, the CDR3 is TGTGCCAGCAGCGTACGGGACATGGATGAAAAACTGTTTTTT. Its translation is CASSVRDMDEKLFF. The V gene is TRBV9, the J gene TRBJ1-4, with D perhaps matching TRBD1 (6 bases). Germline V gene sequence: CDR1 SGDLS, CDR2 YYNGEE. The CDR3 contains 14 residues. The V end lost 1 base, the J end lost 6 bases, and 10 bases lay between the germline ends.

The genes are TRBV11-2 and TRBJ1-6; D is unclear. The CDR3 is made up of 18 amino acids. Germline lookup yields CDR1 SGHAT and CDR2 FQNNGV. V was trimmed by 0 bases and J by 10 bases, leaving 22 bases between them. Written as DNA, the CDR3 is TGTGCCAGCAGCTTAGATCGCCTACATACGGCGGTTTGGTCACCCCTCCACTTT. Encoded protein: CASSLDRLHTAVWSPLHF. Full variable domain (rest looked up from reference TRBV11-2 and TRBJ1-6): EAGVAQSPRYKIIEKRQSVAFWCNPISGHATLYWYQQILGQGPKLLIQFQNNGVVDDSQLPKDRFSAERLKGVDSTLKIQPAKLEDSAVYLCASSLDRLHTAVWSPLHFGNGTRLTVT.

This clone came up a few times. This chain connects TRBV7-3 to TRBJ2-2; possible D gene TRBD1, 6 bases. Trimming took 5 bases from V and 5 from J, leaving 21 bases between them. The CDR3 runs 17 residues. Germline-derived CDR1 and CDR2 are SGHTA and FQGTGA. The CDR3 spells CASSPRGWVELTGELFF. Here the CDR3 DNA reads TGTGCCAGCAGCCCCAGGGGCTGGGTAGAGTTGACCGGGGAGCTGTTTTTT.

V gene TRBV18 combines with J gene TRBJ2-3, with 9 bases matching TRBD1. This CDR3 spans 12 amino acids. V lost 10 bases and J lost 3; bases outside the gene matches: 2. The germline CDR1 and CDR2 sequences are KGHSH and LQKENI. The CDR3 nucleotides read TGTGCCACACAGGGGGCAACAGATACGCAGTATTTT. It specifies CATQGATDTQYF.

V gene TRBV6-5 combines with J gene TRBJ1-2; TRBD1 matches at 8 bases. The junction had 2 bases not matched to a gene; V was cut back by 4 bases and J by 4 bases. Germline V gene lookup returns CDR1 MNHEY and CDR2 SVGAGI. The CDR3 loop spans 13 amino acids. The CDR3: CASSWGQAYGYTF. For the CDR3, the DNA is TGTGCCAGCAGTTGGGGACAGGCCTATGGCTACACCTTC.

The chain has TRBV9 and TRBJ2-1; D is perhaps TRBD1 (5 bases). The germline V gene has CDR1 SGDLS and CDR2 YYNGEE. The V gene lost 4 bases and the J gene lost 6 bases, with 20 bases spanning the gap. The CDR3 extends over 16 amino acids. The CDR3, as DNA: TGTGCCAGCAGCCCCCTGGGGCTCACCGTGAGCAATGAGCAGTTCTTC. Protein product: CASSPLGLTVSNEQFF.

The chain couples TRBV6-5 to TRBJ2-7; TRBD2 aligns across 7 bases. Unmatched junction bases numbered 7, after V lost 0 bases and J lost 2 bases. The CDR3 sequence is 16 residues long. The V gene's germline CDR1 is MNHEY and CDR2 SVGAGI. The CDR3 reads CASSYSPAGQTYEQYF. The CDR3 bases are TGTGCCAGCAGTTACTCCCCAGCGGGGCAAACCTACGAGCAGTACTTC.

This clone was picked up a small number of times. CDR3 DNA: TGCAGCGTTGCTGAAGCTTCTAATTCACCCCTCCACTTT. Protein sequence: CSVAEASNSPLHF. The chain couples TRBV29-1 to TRBJ1-6; D not certain. Trimming pared 4 bases from V and 6 bases from J, leaving 10 bases between. Per the germline V gene, CDR1 is SQVTM and CDR2 is ANQGSEA. This CDR3 has 13 amino acids.

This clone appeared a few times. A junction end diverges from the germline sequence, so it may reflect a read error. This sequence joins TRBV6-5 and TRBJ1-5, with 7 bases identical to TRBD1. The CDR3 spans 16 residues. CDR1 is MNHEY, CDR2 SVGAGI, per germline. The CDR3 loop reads CASSYSRDSASRGMDF. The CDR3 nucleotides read TGTGCCAGCAGTTACTCGCGGGACAGTGCCTCTCGGGGCATGGATTTT.

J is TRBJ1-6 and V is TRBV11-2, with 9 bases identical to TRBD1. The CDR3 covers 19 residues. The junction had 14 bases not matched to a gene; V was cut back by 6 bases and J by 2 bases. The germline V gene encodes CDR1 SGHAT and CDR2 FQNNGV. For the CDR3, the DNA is TGTGCCAGCAGAAAGACCGGGACAGGGACTTGGACCTATAATTCACCCCTCCACTTT. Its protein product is CASRKTGTGTWTYNSPLHF.

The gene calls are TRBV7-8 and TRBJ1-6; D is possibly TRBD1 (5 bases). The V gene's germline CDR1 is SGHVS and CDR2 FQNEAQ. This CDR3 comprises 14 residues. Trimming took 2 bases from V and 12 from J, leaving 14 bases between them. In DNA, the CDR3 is TGTGCCAGCAGCTTATTGCAGGGCGAAAAACCCCTCCACTTT. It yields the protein CASSLLQGEKPLHF.

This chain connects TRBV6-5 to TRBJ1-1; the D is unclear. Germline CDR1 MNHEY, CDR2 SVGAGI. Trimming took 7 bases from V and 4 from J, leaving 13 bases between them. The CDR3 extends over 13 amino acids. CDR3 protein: CASNEYTGTEAFF. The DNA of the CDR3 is TGTGCCAGCAACGAGTATACTGGCACTGAAGCTTTCTTT.

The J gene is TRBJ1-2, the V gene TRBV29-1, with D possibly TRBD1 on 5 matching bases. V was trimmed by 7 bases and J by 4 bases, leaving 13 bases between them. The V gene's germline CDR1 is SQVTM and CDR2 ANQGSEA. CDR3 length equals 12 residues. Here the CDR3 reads CSARTSSYGYTF. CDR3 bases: TGCAGCGCAAGGACATCCTCCTATGGCTACACCTTC.

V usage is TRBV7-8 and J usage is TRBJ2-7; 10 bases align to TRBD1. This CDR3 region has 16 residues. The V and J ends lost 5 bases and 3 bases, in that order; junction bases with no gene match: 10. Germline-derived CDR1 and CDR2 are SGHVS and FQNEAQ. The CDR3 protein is CASSPHGQGGFYEQYF. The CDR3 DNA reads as TGTGCCAGCAGCCCACATGGACAGGGGGGATTCTACGAGCAGTACTTC.

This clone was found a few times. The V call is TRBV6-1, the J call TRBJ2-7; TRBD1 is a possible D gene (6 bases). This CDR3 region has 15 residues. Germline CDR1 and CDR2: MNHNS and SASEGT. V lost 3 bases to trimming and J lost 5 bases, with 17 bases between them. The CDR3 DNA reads TGTGCCAGCAGTGACCTGGGTACAGGGTCCAACGAGCAGTACTTC. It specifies CASSDLGTGSNEQYF.

CDR3 in amino acids: CASSLSEAAALHF. As DNA, the CDR3 is TGTGCCAGCAGCTTGTCTGAGGCCGCAGCCCTCCACTTT. V and J are TRBV11-2 and TRBJ1-6; D not resolved. The germline V and J ends were trimmed by 3 bases and 14 bases, with 14 bases remaining between them. From germline, CDR1 is SGHAT and CDR2 FQNNGV. The CDR3 spans 13 residues.

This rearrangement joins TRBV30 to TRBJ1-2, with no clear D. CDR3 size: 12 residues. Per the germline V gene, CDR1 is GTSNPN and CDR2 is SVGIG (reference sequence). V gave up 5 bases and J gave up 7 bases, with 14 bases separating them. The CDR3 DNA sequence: TGTGCCTGGGCAGGTACCTTGGGTGGCTACACCTTC. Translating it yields CAWAGTLGGYTF.

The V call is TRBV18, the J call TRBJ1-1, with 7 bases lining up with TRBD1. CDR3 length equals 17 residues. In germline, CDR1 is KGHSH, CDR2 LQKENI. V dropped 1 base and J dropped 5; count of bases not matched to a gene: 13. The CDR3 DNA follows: TGTGCCAGCTCACCACACCAGCAGGGGGTTAGTCGAACTGAAGCTTTCTTT. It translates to CASSPHQQGVSRTEAFF.

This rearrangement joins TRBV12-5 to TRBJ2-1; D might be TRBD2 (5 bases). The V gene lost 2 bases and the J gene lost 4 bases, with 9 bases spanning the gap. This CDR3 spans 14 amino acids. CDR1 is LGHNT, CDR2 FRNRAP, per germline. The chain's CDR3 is CASGLSPGYNEQFF. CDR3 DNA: TGTGCTAGTGGTTTGTCTCCGGGGTACAATGAGCAGTTCTTC.

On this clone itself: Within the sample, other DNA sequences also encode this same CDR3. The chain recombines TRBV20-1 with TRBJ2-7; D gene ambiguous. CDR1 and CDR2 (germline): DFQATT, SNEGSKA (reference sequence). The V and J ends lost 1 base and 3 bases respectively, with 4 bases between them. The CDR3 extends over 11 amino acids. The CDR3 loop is CSARAGYEQYF. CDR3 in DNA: TGCAGTGCTAGAGCAGGCTACGAGCAGTACTTC.

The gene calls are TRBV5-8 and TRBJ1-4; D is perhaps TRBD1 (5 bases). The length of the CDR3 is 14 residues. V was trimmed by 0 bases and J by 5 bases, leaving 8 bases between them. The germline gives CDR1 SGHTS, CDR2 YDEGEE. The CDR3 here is CASSLEGINEKLFF. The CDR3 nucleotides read TGTGCCAGCAGCTTGGAGGGGATCAATGAAAAACTGTTTTTT.

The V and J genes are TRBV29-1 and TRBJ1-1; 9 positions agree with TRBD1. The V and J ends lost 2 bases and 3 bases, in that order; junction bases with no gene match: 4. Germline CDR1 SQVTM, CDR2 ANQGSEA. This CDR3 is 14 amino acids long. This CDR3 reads CSVEKDRGYTEAFF. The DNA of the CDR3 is TGCAGCGTTGAAAAGGACAGGGGATACACTGAAGCTTTCTTT.

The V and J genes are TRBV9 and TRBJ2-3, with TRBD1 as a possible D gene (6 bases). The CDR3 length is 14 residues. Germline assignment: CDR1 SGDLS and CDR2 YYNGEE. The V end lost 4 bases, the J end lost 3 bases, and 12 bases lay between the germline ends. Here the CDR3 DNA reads TGTGCCAGCAGCCTCCCACAGGGTACAGATACGCAGTATTTT. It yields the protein CASSLPQGTDTQYF. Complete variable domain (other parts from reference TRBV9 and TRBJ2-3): DSGVTQTPKHLITATGQRVTLRCSPRSGDLSVYWYQQSLDQGLQFLIQYYNGEERAKGNILERFSAQQFPDLHSELNLSSLELGDSALYFCASSLPQGTDTQYFGPGTRLTVL.

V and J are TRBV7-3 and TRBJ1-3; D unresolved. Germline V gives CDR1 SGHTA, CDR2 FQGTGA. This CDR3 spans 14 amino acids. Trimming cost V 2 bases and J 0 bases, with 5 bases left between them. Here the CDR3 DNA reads TGTGCCAGCAGCTTAGCCAGCTCTGGAAACACCATATATTTT. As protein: CASSLASSGNTIYF.

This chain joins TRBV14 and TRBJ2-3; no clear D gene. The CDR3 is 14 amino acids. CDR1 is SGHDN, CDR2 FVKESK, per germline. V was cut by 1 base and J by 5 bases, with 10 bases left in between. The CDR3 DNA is TGTGCCAGCAGCCAAGTAAGCTCTGGAGATACGCAGTATTTT. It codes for CASSQVSSGDTQYF.